This T cell receptor beta chain stems from a study of blood T cell repertoires in COVID-19. This clone was seen once. Original data processing: Estimation of nucleated cell counts was performed using reference gene primer amplification. Here immunoSEQ multiplex PCR was the method, and the copy in TCRdb shows in-frame clones only, minus some. V and J calls and clone size are given by that table; D and trimming were obtained from the DNA. The sample yields around 63,000 clones, roughly 88% seen once. From germline, CDR1 is SGHDT and CDR2 YYEEEE. J gave up 4 bases and V 0 bases, and 11 bases lay outside the gene matches. This CDR3 has 18 amino acids.

The chain uses TRBV5-6 and TRBJ2-1; 9 bases map to TRBD1. This clonotype was obtained from a woman older than 75 with active COVID-19. The sample consisted of peripheral blood. The CDR3 spells CASSLGFRGQGRYNEQFF. The CDR3 DNA reads TGTGCCAGCAGCTTGGGGTTTAGGGGACAGGGACGGTACAATGAGCAGTTCTTC. The full variable domain, completed using reference TRBV5-6 and TRBJ2-1, is DAGVTQSPTHLIKTRGQQVTLRCSPKSGHDTVSWYQQALGQGPQFIFQYYEEEERQRGNFPDRFSGHQFPNYSSELNVNALLLGDSALYLCASSLGFRGQGRYNEQFFGPGTRLTVL.